Following are 11 T cell receptor beta chains from one sample sequenced in a study of vaccination and CD4 T cells after COVID-19. Treatment defined: roughly 10-day PBMC culture with coronavirus spike peptide pools or control peptides (ViraFEST assay). The Oncomine TCR Beta short-read assay generated sequence data from the DNA of cultured CD4+ T cells. MiXCR, applied by TCRdb to the PCR reads, yields one record per CDR3 protein. The repertoire consists of some 15,000 distinct CDR3 sequences, with approximately 29% occurring once and the leading ten covering 17%. The antigens for these receptors are not known. The sample was cultured CD4+ T cells from blood. These receptors were collected from a human donor with COVID-19.

The chain combines TRBV6-1 with TRBJ2-5, with D perhaps TRBD1 or TRBD2 (5 bases each). V was pared by 6 bases and J by 4 bases, with 12 bases between. In germline, CDR1 is MNHNS, CDR2 SASEGT. This CDR3 is 13 amino acids long. CDR3 sequence (DNA): TGTGCCAGCAGCGAGGGGTGGGGAGAGACCCAGTACTTC. It yields the protein CASSEGWGETQYF.

This clonotype came up a few times. V usage is TRBV6-1 and J usage is TRBJ1-1, with 7 nucleotides matching TRBD1. This CDR3 is 15 amino acids long. Germline CDR1 is MNHNS and CDR2 is SASEGT. The V gene end was trimmed by 6 bases and the J gene end by 5 bases; junction bases not matched to a gene: 12. In DNA, the CDR3 is TGTGCCAGCAGCAGGGGAGGGGGCGGTCGGACTGAAGCTTTCTTT. It encodes CASSRGGGGRTEAFF.

V usage is TRBV7-3 and J usage is TRBJ2-1; TRBD2 aligns across 15 bases. This CDR3 comprises 19 residues. Trimming cost V 1 base and J 5 bases; bases outside gene matches: 9. Germline CDR1 and CDR2: SGHTA and FQGTGA. The CDR3 DNA is TGTGCCAGCAGCTTAAGTCCAAGGACTAGCGGGGGGGCCAACAATGAGCAGTTCTTC. This translates into CASSLSPRTSGGANNEQFF.

This clonotype is large (0.1 to 1%) within its sample. This chain links TRBV6-1 with TRBJ1-4; 7 nucleotides match TRBD1. Germline CDR1 is MNHNS and CDR2 is SASEGT. With 6 bases clipped from V and 7 bases from J, the junction kept 8 bases outside the gene matches. This CDR3 has 14 residues. The CDR3 coding sequence is TGTGCCAGCAGCCTAGACAGGGTCGGTGAAAAACTGTTTTTT. It specifies CASSLDRVGEKLFF.

This clonotype was picked up a small number of times. The chain carries TRBV2 and TRBJ2-3; 8 nucleotides match TRBD1. V was pared by 2 bases and J by 3 bases, with 1 base of the junction left unmatched. The V gene's germline CDR1 is SNHLY and CDR2 FYNNEI. CDR3 length: 14 amino acids. As DNA, the CDR3 is TGTGCCAGCAGTGAACAGGGGGCTACAGATACGCAGTATTTT. Its translation: CASSEQGATDTQYF. Looking up the rest from reference TRBV2 and TRBJ2-3 gives the full variable domain: EPEVTQTPSHQVTQMGQEVILRCVPISNHLYFYWYRQILGQKVEFLVSFYNNEISEKSEIFDDQFSVERPDGSNFTLKIRSTKLEDSAMYFCASSEQGATDTQYFGPGTRLTVL.

Here the CDR3 reads CASSLEGGNQPQHF. In DNA form, the CDR3 reads TGCGCCAGCAGCTTGGAGGGAGGCAATCAGCCCCAGCATTTT. The chain uses TRBV5-1 and TRBJ1-5; D is undetermined. This CDR3 spans 14 amino acids. V lost 0 bases and J lost 2, with 6 bases in between. The germline V gene encodes CDR1 SGHRS and CDR2 YFSETQ.

V usage is TRBV6-2 or TRBV6-3 and J usage is TRBJ2-5, with D maybe TRBD2 (5 bases). Trimming took off 5 bases at V and 5 bases at J, with 15 bases between the two ends. Germline-derived CDR1 and CDR2 are MNHEY and SVGEGT. This CDR3 is built from 14 residues. The CDR3 loop is CASSPGLLRETQYF. DNA for the CDR3: TGTGCCAGCAGTCCCGGACTGCTCCGGGAGACCCAGTACTTC.

This chain uses TRBV2 with TRBJ2-1; 9 positions match TRBD2. CDR3 size: 15 residues. Germline V CDR1 and CDR2: SNHLY, FYNNEI. With 2 bases clipped from V and 6 bases from J, the junction kept 5 bases outside the gene matches. CDR3 sequence: CASSETASGANEQFF. CDR3 nucleotide sequence: TGTGCCAGCAGTGAAACCGCTAGCGGGGCCAATGAGCAGTTCTTC.

This clonotype was seen more than once but under ten times. The V call is TRBV6-1, the J call TRBJ2-7, with 7 positions matching TRBD1. The J segment lost 4 bases and the V segment lost 2 bases, leaving 2 bases of the junction unmatched. Per the germline V gene, CDR1 is MNHNS and CDR2 is SASEGT. CDR3 length equals 13 residues. The DNA of the CDR3 is TGTGCCAGCAGTGAAAGGGGGCCTTACGAGCAGTACTTC. This translates into CASSERGPYEQYF.

The V call is TRBV6-1, the J call TRBJ1-5, with D uncertain. This CDR3 is 14 amino acids long. Per germline, CDR1 MNHNS and CDR2 SASEGT. V lost 6 bases, J lost 1 base, and 10 bases lay in between. In DNA, the CDR3 is TGTGCCAGCAGGGCCGACATGAGCAATCAGCCCCAGCATTTT. Residues: CASRADMSNQPQHF.

The count of this clonotype is one. Because it lacks the conserved phenylalanine or tryptophan at the end, this CDR3 is likely a read error. This sequence joins TRBV2 and TRBJ2-5; D is unresolved. V was trimmed by 6 bases and J by 2 bases, leaving 7 bases between them. This CDR3 has 12 amino acids. Germline V gene lookup returns CDR1 SNHLY and CDR2 FYNNEI. The CDR3 bases are TGTGCCAGCAGGCAGGCACAAGAGACCCAGTACTAC. As protein: CASRQAQETQYY.